This T cell receptor (beta chain) is drawn from a study of T cells in Graves' hyperthyroidism and ophthalmopathy. V was shortened by 5 bases and J by 8 bases, with 12 bases between the two germline ends. Germline V gene sequence: CDR1 DFQATT, CDR2 SNEGSKA (reference sequence). The CDR3 is made up of 11 amino acids. With regard to this clonotype: What it binds is not known. Given a much more abundant clone one base away, this may be a read error.

Reasons for excluding patients were uncontrolled infection, other autoimmune disease, pregnancy or lactation. Findings and limits, study-wide: Ophthalmopathy cases were set apart from stable hyperthyroidism by a 13 V-J model. Model predictions of ophthalmopathy came a median approximately 6.5 months before onset. Also found in blood were most expanded thyroid clonotypes above 0.001.

Amplification targeted TCR beta CDR3 regions from RNA transcripts. Carried out on the TCR CDR3, a first-round RT-PCR used the HTBI primer set. One entry per CDR3 protein, called by TCRdb with MiXCR from the multiplex PCR reads. The data show some 420,000 distinct CDR3 sequences, roughly 13% seen once. This sequence originates from a young woman with Graves' hyperthyroidism. The sequenced sample was blood. The chain links TRBV20-1 to TRBJ1-2; D gene uncertain. CDR3 loop: CSAERSSGYTF. In nucleotides, the CDR3 is TGCAGTGCTGAGAGGAGTAGCGGCTACACCTTC.